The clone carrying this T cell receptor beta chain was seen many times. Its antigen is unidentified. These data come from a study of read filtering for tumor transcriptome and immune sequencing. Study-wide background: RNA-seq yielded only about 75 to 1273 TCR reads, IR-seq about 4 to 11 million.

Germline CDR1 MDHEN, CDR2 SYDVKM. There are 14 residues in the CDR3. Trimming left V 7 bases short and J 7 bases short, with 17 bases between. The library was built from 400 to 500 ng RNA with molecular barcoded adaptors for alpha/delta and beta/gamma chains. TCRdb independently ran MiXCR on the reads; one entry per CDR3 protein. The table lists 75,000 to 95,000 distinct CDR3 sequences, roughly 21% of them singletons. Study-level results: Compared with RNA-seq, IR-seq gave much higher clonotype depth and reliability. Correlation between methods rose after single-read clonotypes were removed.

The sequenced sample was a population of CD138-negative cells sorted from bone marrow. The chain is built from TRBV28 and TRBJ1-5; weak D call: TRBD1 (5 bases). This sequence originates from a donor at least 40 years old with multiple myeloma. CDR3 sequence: CASTPGGSGQPQHF. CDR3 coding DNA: TGTGCCAGCACCCCCGGCGGCTCAGGGCAGCCCCAGCATTTT.